The T cell receptor (beta chain) under discussion was sequenced for a study of cytomegalovirus exposure and HLA in healthy donors. Regarding the study as a whole: Being indistinguishable, some V segments were excluded, TRBV6-2 and TRBV6-3 among them. For most TCR sequences rarity was the rule, although some public TCRs occurred in many donors. There was a cluster of highly shared sequence variants that was likely a sequencing artifact. Later analysis reportedly placed an Asian-associated ancestry cluster below the roughly 690-donor mean in N-insertions.

Germline-derived CDR1 and CDR2 are SQVTM and ANQGSEA. The CDR3 runs 13 residues. Trimming removed 6 bases at V and 2 bases at J, with 12 bases between. Primers for the PCR totalled 60 Vbeta and 13 Jbeta. Method: immunoSEQ multiplex PCR; TCRdb's copy keeps in-frame clones and lacks some. In all, the sample yields 200,000 or so clones. In regard to this clone: Antigen unknown.

This chain uses TRBV29-1 with TRBJ2-3; no firm D call. What was sequenced was PBMCs. The sequence was obtained from a boy between 10 and 17 years old in good health and CMV-seronegative. The CDR3 is CSVRPRVTDTQYF. CDR3 nucleotide sequence: TGCAGCGTCCGCCCCCGGGTCACAGATACGCAGTATTTT.